This T cell receptor beta chain was sequenced for a study of PD-1 blockade in classical Hodgkin lymphoma. The sample's time point: cycle 4 day 1 (C4D1), after five to seven weeks of nivolumab. The patients all showed relapse after autologous stem cell transplantation, while their brentuximab vedotin exposure varied. Libraries were prepared by immunoSEQ multiplex PCR; TCRdb keeps only in-frame clonotypes and omits some of them. The sample lists under 50,000 clones, around 64% seen once, with around 3.1% in the top ten. This clone has a handful of counts. The germline V gene has CDR1 MNHEY and CDR2 SVGAGI. The CDR3 is made up of 15 amino acids. V shed 2 bases and J shed 3 bases, with 14 bases lying between them.

The source material was peripheral blood mononuclear cells (PBMCs), sampled before the fourth cycle of nivolumab. The TCR was taken from a human donor with classical Hodgkin lymphoma. V usage is TRBV6-5 and J usage is TRBJ2-7, with D perhaps TRBD1 (6 bases). CDR3 coding DNA: TGTGCCAGCAGTTACAAGACAGGAAAAAGCTACGAGCAGTACTTC. Encoded protein: CASSYKTGKSYEQYF.